These T cell receptor beta chains were read from a single sample in a study of cytomegalovirus exposure and HLA in healthy donors. Some clones are missing from TCRdb's copy, which holds only in-frame ones; the method was immunoSEQ multiplex PCR. The top ten hold 10% to 15% of the sample, which has about 120,000 clones, 76% seen once. Sample: PBMCs. Source of these receptors: a middle-aged woman in good health and CMV-seropositive. CDR3s include the opening cysteine and the closing phenylalanine or tryptophan. Fields, in order: V gene, J gene, CDR3 length, clone size, D gene, CDR3 protein, CDR3 DNA. The D gene is left open where the match is weak. Rows give clone size only sometimes, using once, few, many, or a class for an expanded clone.

TRBV6-1	TRBJ2-3	13	few	NA	CASNIQVTDTQYF	TGTGCCAGCAATATTCAGGTCACAGATACGCAGTATTTT
TRBV29-1	TRBJ2-1	14	NA	TRBD2	CSVAREVAYNEQFF	TGCAGCGTTGCCCGGGAGGTGGCCTACAATGAGCAGTTCTTC
TRBV4-1	TRBJ2-1	15	NA	TRBD2	CASSQGTSPYNEQFF	TGCGCCAGCAGCCAGGGGACTAGCCCCTACAATGAGCAGTTCTTC
TRBV5-1	TRBJ2-7	16	NA	TRBD1	CASSYRPPTGTYEQYF	TGCGCCAGCAGCTACCGCCCCCCGACAGGGACCTACGAGCAGTACTTC
TRBV7-9	TRBJ1-1	15	few	NA	CASSLASNMNTEAFF	TGTGCCAGCAGCTTAGCGTCCAACATGAACACTGAAGCTTTCTTT
TRBV5-1	TRBJ1-3	15	NA	NA	CASSQVAAPGNTIYF	TGCGCCAGCAGCCAAGTGGCGGCTCCTGGAAACACCATATATTTT
TRBV6-6	TRBJ2-1	14	NA	NA	CASRSGRGYNEQFF	TGTGCCAGCAGGTCGGGACGGGGGTACAATGAGCAGTTCTTC
TRBV7-9	TRBJ1-2	13	NA	NA	CASSITENYGYTF	TGTGCCAGCAGCATTACAGAGAACTATGGCTACACCTTC
TRBV25-1	TRBJ1-4	13	NA	TRBD1	CASSKGAREKLFF	TGTGCCAGCAGTAAGGGGGCGAGGGAAAAACTGTTTTTT
TRBV7-2	TRBJ1-5	13	NA	NA	CASSLELAQPQHF	TGTGCCAGCAGCTTAGAGTTAGCTCAGCCCCAGCATTTT